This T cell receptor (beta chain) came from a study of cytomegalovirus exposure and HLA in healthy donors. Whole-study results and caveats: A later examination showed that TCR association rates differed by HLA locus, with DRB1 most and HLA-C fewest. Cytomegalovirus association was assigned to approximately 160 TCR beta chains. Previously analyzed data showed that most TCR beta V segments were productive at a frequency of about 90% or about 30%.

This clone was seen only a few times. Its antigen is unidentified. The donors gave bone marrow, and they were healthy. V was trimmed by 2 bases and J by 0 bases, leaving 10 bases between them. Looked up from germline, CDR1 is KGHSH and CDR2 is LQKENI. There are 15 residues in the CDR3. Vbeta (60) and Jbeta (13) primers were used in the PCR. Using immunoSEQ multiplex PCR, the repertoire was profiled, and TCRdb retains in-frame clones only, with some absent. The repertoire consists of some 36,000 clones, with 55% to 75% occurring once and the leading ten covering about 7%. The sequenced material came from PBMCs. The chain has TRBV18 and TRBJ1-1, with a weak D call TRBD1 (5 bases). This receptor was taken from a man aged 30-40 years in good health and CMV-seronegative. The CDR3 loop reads CASSPTTAMNTEAFF. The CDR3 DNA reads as TGTGCCAGCTCACCAACGACAGCGATGAACACTGAAGCTTTCTTT.